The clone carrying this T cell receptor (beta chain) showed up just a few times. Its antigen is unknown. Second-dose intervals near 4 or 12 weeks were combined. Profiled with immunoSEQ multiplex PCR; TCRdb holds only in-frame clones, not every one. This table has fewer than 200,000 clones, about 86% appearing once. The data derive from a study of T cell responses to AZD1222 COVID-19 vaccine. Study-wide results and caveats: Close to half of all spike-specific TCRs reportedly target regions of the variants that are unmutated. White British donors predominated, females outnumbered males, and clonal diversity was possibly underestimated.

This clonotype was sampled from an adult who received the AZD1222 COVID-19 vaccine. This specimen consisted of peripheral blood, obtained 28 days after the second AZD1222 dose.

DNA of the CDR3: TGTGCCAGCTCACCAGGACAGGGTATTGAAGCTTTCTTT. This codes for CASSPGQGIEAFF. The chain couples TRBV18 to TRBJ1-1; 8 nucleotides match TRBD1. Trimming at V came to 2 bases and at J to 7 bases, leaving 3 bases not matched to a gene. The CDR3 covers 13 residues. CDR1 and CDR2 from the germline V gene are KGHSH and LQKENI.